These T cell receptor beta chains were read from a single sample in a study of T cells in Graves' hyperthyroidism and ophthalmopathy. MiXCR was run by TCRdb on the multiplex PCR reads, yielding one entry per CDR3 protein. Among about 700,000 distinct CDR3 sequences, around 15% were seen once, and the ten largest hold about 10%. The sample taken for sequencing was blood. These TCRs come from a woman younger than 35 with Graves' hyperthyroidism. Each CDR3 is given with its conserved first and last residue. Each record gives: clone size, J gene, V gene, D gene, CDR3 DNA, CDR3 protein. A D gene is named only where the DNA matches it firmly. Only part of the rows carry a size: once, few, many, or a class if the clone is expanded.

clone_size: NA
j_call: TRBJ2-7
v_call: TRBV20-1
d_call: NA
cdr3_nt: TGCAGTGCTGGTCCGGGACAAGGGGCTAGAGAGCAGTACTTC
cdr3_aa: CSAGPGQGAREQYF

clone_size: many
j_call: TRBJ2-7
v_call: TRBV2
d_call: NA
cdr3_nt: TGTGCCAGCAACAACAAGGGAACCTACACCTCCTACGAGCAGTACTTC
cdr3_aa: CASNNKGTYTSYEQYF

clone_size: many
j_call: TRBJ2-4
v_call: TRBV7-2
d_call: TRBD1
cdr3_nt: TGTGCCAGCAGCCGAGACAGGGAGAGCGTAAACATTCAGTACTTC
cdr3_aa: CASSRDRESVNIQYF

clone_size: many
j_call: TRBJ2-7
v_call: TRBV28
d_call: TRBD2
cdr3_nt: TGTGCCAGCAGCAGCTCTAGCGGGAGTTACGAGCAGTACTTC
cdr3_aa: CASSSSSGSYEQYF

clone_size: many
j_call: TRBJ2-1
v_call: TRBV2
d_call: NA
cdr3_nt: TGTGCCAGCAGTCCCAGGGAGAGCTCCTACAATGAGCAGTTCTTC
cdr3_aa: CASSPRESSYNEQFF

clone_size: many
j_call: TRBJ2-3
v_call: TRBV7-2
d_call: TRBD2
cdr3_nt: TGTGCCAGCAGCATAATTAGCGGGAGCACAGATACGCAGTATTTT
cdr3_aa: CASSIISGSTDTQYF

clone_size: many
j_call: TRBJ2-3
v_call: TRBV20-1
d_call: TRBD1
cdr3_nt: TGCAGTGCTAGAGTCCGGGACAGGGGGCTTACAGATACGCAGTATTTT
cdr3_aa: CSARVRDRGLTDTQYF

clone_size: many
j_call: TRBJ2-1
v_call: TRBV7-9
d_call: NA
cdr3_nt: TGTGCCATATCCGCTAGCCCGTTCCACAATGAGCAGTTCTTC
cdr3_aa: CAISASPFHNEQFF

clone_size: NA
j_call: TRBJ2-7
v_call: TRBV27
d_call: TRBD2
cdr3_nt: TGTGCCAGCAGTTTATCGAGCGTTAGCGGGAGCCGGTACGAGCAGTACTTC
cdr3_aa: CASSLSSVSGSRYEQYF

clone_size: NA
j_call: TRBJ1-1
v_call: TRBV18
d_call: NA
cdr3_nt: TGTGCCAGCTCAGACGGAGTGGGCACTGAAGCTTTCTTT
cdr3_aa: CASSDGVGTEAFF